Sequencing of this T cell receptor (beta chain) was carried out in a study of metastatic and nonmetastatic thyroid tumors. Study at large: Repertoires of blood and of tissue (tumor or nodule) from malignant and benign thyroid patients were compared.

Whole-study findings and limits: According to reports, the diversity of TCR beta was significantly higher in malignant thyroid tumors than in benign nodules, and this held in both blood and tumor samples.

Study processing details: The study's classifier, a distant-metastasis tool for papillary thyroid cancer, was built using CDR3 differences across clinicopathological groups. TCRdb ran MiXCR on the PCR reads. These V and J calls rely on TCRdb rather than the paper's analysis. The table includes about 21,000 clones, approximately 20% detected once. Nobody among the patients had been given any treatment before thyroid surgery. The CDR3 extends over 14 amino acids. V was shortened by 3 bases and J by 0 bases, with 6 bases between the two germline ends. The V gene's germline CDR1 is SNHLY and CDR2 FYNNEI. This clone was counted at least ten times. Its target is unknown.

This receptor was obtained from a male donor with papillary thyroid cancer or a benign thyroid nodule (not recorded which). Some clones in this sample may be carry-over from other donors' samples. The J gene is TRBJ2-1, the V gene TRBV2, with a possible D match to TRBD2 (5 bases). The source material was blood. As DNA, the CDR3 is TGTGCCAGCAGTGAGGGGAGCTCCTACAATGAGCAGTTCTTC. It encodes CASSEGSSYNEQFF.